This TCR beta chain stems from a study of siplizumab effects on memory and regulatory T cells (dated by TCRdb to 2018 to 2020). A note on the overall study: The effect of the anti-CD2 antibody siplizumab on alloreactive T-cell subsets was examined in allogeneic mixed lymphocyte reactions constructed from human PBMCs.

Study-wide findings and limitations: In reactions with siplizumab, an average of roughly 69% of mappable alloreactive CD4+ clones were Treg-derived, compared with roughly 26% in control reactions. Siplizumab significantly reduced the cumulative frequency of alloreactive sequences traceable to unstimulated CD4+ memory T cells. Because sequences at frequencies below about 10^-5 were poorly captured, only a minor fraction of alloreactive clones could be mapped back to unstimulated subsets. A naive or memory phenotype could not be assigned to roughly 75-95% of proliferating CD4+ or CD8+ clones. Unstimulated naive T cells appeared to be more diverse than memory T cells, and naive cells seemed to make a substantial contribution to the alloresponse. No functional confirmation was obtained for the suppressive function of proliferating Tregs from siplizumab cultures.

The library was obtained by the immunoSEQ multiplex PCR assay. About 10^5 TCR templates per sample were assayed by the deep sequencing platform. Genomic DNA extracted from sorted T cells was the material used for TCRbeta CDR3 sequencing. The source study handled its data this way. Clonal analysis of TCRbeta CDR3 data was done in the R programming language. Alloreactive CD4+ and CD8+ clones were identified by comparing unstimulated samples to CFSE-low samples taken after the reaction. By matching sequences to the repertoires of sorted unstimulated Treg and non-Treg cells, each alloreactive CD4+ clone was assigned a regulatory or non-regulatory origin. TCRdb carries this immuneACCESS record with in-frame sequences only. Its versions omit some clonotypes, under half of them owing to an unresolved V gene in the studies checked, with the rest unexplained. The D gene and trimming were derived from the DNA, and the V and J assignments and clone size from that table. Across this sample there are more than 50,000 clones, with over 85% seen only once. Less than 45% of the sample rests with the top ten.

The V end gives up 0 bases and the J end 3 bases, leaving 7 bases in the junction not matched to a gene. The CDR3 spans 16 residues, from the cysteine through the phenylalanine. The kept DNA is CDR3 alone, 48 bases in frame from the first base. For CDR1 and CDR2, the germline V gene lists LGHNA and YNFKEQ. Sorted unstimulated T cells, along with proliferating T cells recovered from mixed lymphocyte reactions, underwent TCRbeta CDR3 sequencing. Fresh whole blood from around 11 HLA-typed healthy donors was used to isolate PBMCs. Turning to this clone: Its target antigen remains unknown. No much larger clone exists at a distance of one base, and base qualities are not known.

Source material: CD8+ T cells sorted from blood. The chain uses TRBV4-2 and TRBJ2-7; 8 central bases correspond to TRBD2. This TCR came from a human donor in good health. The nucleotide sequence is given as TGTGCCAGCAGCCAAGATATGGCCAGCGGGAGCTACGAGCAGTACTTC. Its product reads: CASSQDMASGSYEQYF.